Listed below are T cell receptor beta chains from one sample, sequenced in a study of OX40 agonist ivuxolimab in advanced cancers. The method was immunoSEQ multiplex PCR; TCRdb's version includes in-frame clones alone and lacks a portion of them. This table has some 86,000 clones, 91% appearing once. The specimen was CD4+ or CD8+ T cells sorted from blood, collected in a trial of the OX40 agonist ivuxolimab. These receptors were obtained from an adult with an advanced solid tumor such as melanoma, head and neck, liver or kidney cancer. Both conserved end residues are part of each CDR3. The order of the fields is CDR3 DNA, CDR3 protein, clone size, V gene, D gene, J gene. D genes are given only for firm matches. Size is omitted from some rows. Given values are once, few, many or a class for expanded clones.

TGTGCTAGTGGTTTGGGACTAGCTTCCTACTACAATGAGCAGTTCTTC	CASGLGLASYYNEQFF	-	TRBV12-5	TRBD2	TRBJ2-1
TGTGCCAGCAGTGAAGAGGGACTGGCACATACCGTTAATGAGCAGTTCTTC	CASSEEGLAHTVNEQFF	-	TRBV2	-	TRBJ2-1
TGTGCCAGCAGCTTAGCGGGGTGGACTGAAGCTTTCTTT	CASSLAGWTEAFF	-	TRBV11-2	-	TRBJ1-1
TGTGCCAGCAGTGTTACCGGAGTCGGCTACGAGCAGTACTTC	CASSVTGVGYEQYF	-	TRBV6-5	-	TRBJ2-7
TGTGCCAGCAGCTTGGGGAACAGGGAGGCTGGAAACACCATATATTTT	CASSLGNREAGNTIYF	-	TRBV5-4	-	TRBJ1-3
TGTGCCTGGAGTGCTTTTGGGGGTACCGCTGAAGCTTTCTTT	CAWSAFGGTAEAFF	-	TRBV30	-	TRBJ1-1
TGTGCCAGCAGTCGGGACCTCACCGGGGGCTACACCTTC	CASSRDLTGGYTF	-	TRBV27	-	TRBJ1-2
TGTGCCAGCAGTCTTGGGGGAGTGGGGCTCGAGCAGTACTTC	CASSLGGVGLEQYF	-	TRBV27	-	TRBJ2-7
TGCGCCAGCAGCTTGGAGCCCCGCGGGAGTTGGACAGATACGCAGTATTTT	CASSLEPRGSWTDTQYF	-	TRBV5-1	TRBD2	TRBJ2-3
TGTGCCTGGGCCCTAGCGGGGGGCTACGAGCAGTACTTC	CAWALAGGYEQYF	-	TRBV30	TRBD2	TRBJ2-7
TGTGCCAGCAGTGAGGACAGGGGGTACCAAGAGACCCAGTACTTC	CASSEDRGYQETQYF	once	TRBV7-9	TRBD1	TRBJ2-5
TGTGCCTGGAGTACGGGACAGGGTTTGACTGAAGCTTTCTTT	CAWSTGQGLTEAFF	-	TRBV30	TRBD1	TRBJ1-1
TGTGCCATCAGTGAGCGACAGCTCGGGAATGAGCAGTTCTTC	CAISERQLGNEQFF	-	TRBV10-3	-	TRBJ2-1
TGTGCCAGCAGCTTAGGAGGGGGGGCCAAAGAGCAGTACTTC	CASSLGGGAKEQYF	-	TRBV11-2	-	TRBJ2-7
TGTGCCTGGAGAGGGGTCAACTCCTACAATGAGCAGTTCTTC	CAWRGVNSYNEQFF	-	TRBV30	-	TRBJ2-1
TGTGCCAGCAGCCTGGCAGGGGGCTCCTACAATGAGCAGTTCTTC	CASSLAGGSYNEQFF	-	TRBV27	TRBD1	TRBJ2-1
TGCAGCGGAAGGACAGCTTTTTACGAGCAGTACTTC	CSGRTAFYEQYF	-	TRBV29-1	-	TRBJ2-7
TGTGCCAGCAGCATAATACTGAGAAATCATCAGTTCTTC	CASSIILRNHQFF	-	TRBV7-9	-	TRBJ2-1
TGTGCCAGCAGTTTAATTGGGAACAGCGACTACTCCTACGAGCAGTACTTC	CASSLIGNSDYSYEQYF	-	TRBV27	-	TRBJ2-7
TGTGCCTGGAGTTCAGGGACCGGAAGCGAAAAACTGTTTTTT	CAWSSGTGSEKLFF	few	TRBV30	-	TRBJ1-4
TGTGCCAGCAGTTACAGACAGGGGGCAAGCGGCTACGAGCAGTACTTC	CASSYRQGASGYEQYF	-	TRBV6-5	TRBD1	TRBJ2-7
TGTGCTAGCAGCCCTGGAGTTGGGACTAGCGGGAGGGGGGCCTACGAGCAGTACTTC	CASSPGVGTSGRGAYEQYF	-	TRBV7-7	TRBD2	TRBJ2-7
TGTGCCAGTAGTATGGGAGGGTCCAATGAGCAGTTCTTC	CASSMGGSNEQFF	-	TRBV19	TRBD2	TRBJ2-1
TGTGCCTGGAGCGACAGGGGAGGTGAGCAGTTCTTC	CAWSDRGGEQFF	-	TRBV30	TRBD1	TRBJ2-1
TGTGCCAGCAGGGTCATGGGGGACCTCTATGGCTACACCTTC	CASRVMGDLYGYTF	-	TRBV6-1	-	TRBJ1-2
TGTGCCAGCAGTTTATGGGCGACTAGCATATCCTACGAGCAGTACTTC	CASSLWATSISYEQYF	-	TRBV28	TRBD2	TRBJ2-7
TGTGCCAGCAGTTACCGACTCGACTCAGGGGACAATGAGCAGTTCTTC	CASSYRLDSGDNEQFF	-	TRBV6-6	-	TRBJ2-1
TGTGCCAGCAGACTAATAGCGGGAGGCACAGATACGCAGTATTTT	CASRLIAGGTDTQYF	-	TRBV6-4	TRBD2	TRBJ2-3
TGTGCCTGGAGTCGAGGGGGGACTAATGAAAAACTGTTTTTT	CAWSRGGTNEKLFF	-	TRBV30	-	TRBJ1-4
TGTGCCAGCAGCGTCAGCGGGAGTTCTTACAATGAGCAGTTCTTC	CASSVSGSSYNEQFF	once	TRBV9	TRBD2	TRBJ2-1
TGTGCCAGCACCGAGGGACAGGTGATAGCCAAAAACATTCAGTACTTC	CASTEGQVIAKNIQYF	-	TRBV27	TRBD1	TRBJ2-4
TGTGCCAGCAGCGGAGGGACAGGCATTCGGTACGAGCAGTACTTC	CASSGGTGIRYEQYF	-	TRBV13	TRBD1	TRBJ2-7
TGCGCCAGCAGCCAAGATGCGGACTTAACCTACAATGAGCAGTTCTTC	CASSQDADLTYNEQFF	-	TRBV4-1	-	TRBJ2-1
TGTGCCAGCAGTTTTTCAACGGGTTGGGCTGGGAGTGAGCAGTTCTTC	CASSFSTGWAGSEQFF	-	TRBV27	-	TRBJ2-1
TGTGCCAGCAGCGTAGCGGCAGGGAGCCCCATATATTTT	CASSVAAGSPIYF	-	TRBV9	-	TRBJ1-3